This TCR beta chain was observed in a study of siplizumab effects on memory and regulatory T cells. Study-wide results and limits: Most alloreactive clones went unmapped to unstimulated subsets; only a minor fraction mapped. Significant reduction of alloreactive sequences traceable to unstimulated CD4+ memory cells was observed with siplizumab.

The CDR3 has 15 residues. Trimming at V came to 7 bases and at J to 6 bases, leaving 11 bases not matched to a gene. Germline CDR1 reads ENHRY; CDR2 reads SYGVKD. With regard to this clone: Its antigen is unidentified.

Generated by immunoSEQ multiplex PCR, the TCRdb table keeps only in-frame clones and is missing some. The sample comprises tens of thousands of clones, roughly 96% of which are singletons, and approximately 0.031% rests with the top ten. What was sequenced was naive CD4+ T cells sorted from blood. The gene calls are TRBV10-3 and TRBJ2-2; the match to TRBD1 covers 7 bases. This clonotype was sampled from a human donor in good health. The CDR3 spells CAINTYQGVPGELFF. For the CDR3, the DNA is TGTGCCATCAATACATATCAGGGGGTCCCCGGGGAGCTGTTTTTT.